Presented here are 22 T cell receptor beta chains from one specimen sequenced in a study of tumor-infiltrating lymphocytes in localized non-small cell lung cancer. Clones were read by immunoSEQ multiplex PCR, and TCRdb kept only the in-frame ones, dropping some. The repertoire includes some 8,400 clones, roughly 80% of them detected once, and around an eighth sits in the top ten. The material sequenced was uninvolved lung tissue not adjacent to the tumor. All receptors derive from a human donor with non-small cell lung cancer.

The V and J genes are TRBV19 and TRBJ1-3; D call uncertain. CDR1 is LNHDA and CDR2 is SQIVND in the germline V gene (reference sequence). V was shortened by 10 bases and J by 2 bases, with 9 bases between the two germline ends. CDR3 length: 12 residues. The CDR3 sequence is CATQAPGNTIYF. The CDR3 region has the DNA TGTGCCACCCAGGCTCCTGGAAACACCATATATTTT. Drawing the rest from reference TRBV19 and TRBJ1-3, the complete variable domain is DGGITQSPKYLFRKEGQNVTLSCEQNLNHDAMYWYRQDPGQGLRLIYYSQIVNDFQKGDIAEGYSVSREKKESFPLTVTSAQKNPTAFYLCATQAPGNTIYFGEGSWLTVV.

The V gene is TRBV19, the J gene TRBJ2-7; TRBD2 matches 7 bases. This CDR3 is 15 amino acids long. V lost 3 bases, J lost 0 bases, and 5 bases stayed unmatched. Germline CDR1 reads LNHDA; CDR2 reads SQIVND (reference sequence). The CDR3 bases are TGTGCCAGTAGTATTTCCGGGACTAACTCCTACGAGCAGTACTTC. It encodes CASSISGTNSYEQYF.

V gene TRBV14 combines with J gene TRBJ2-3; D gene ambiguous. This CDR3 contains 15 residues. V was cut by 2 bases and J by 2 bases, with 11 bases left in between. CDR1 is SGHDN and CDR2 is FVKESK in the germline V gene. The CDR3 loop reads CASSQSPPSTDTQYF. The CDR3 DNA sequence: TGTGCCAGCAGCCAATCCCCCCCCTCCACAGATACGCAGTATTTT.

The V call is TRBV30, the J call TRBJ1-5; D not certain. Germline CDR1 reads GTSNPN; CDR2 reads SVGIG (reference sequence). This CDR3 has 13 amino acids. V dropped 1 base and J dropped 4 bases, with 8 bases sitting between them. This CDR3 reads CAWSALPNQPQHF. CDR3 DNA sequence: TGTGCCTGGAGTGCCTTGCCAAATCAGCCCCAGCATTTT.

This clone was seen only a few times. The chain carries TRBV7-2 and TRBJ2-7; D might be TRBD1 (6 bases). There are 13 residues in the CDR3. V was trimmed by 5 bases and J by 5 bases, leaving 13 bases between them. CDR1 and CDR2 (germline): SGHTA, FQGNSA. CDR3 in amino acids: CASSPQGRHEQYF. The DNA for the CDR3 is TGTGCCAGCAGCCCACAGGGCAGGCACGAGCAGTACTTC.

The rearrangement joins TRBV29-1 to TRBJ2-3, with D perhaps matching TRBD1 (6 bases). The CDR3 length is 14 residues. Germline V gene sequence: CDR1 SQVTM, CDR2 ANQGSEA. The V gene lost 5 bases and the J gene lost 6 bases, with 18 bases spanning the gap. CDR3 region: CSVRGSRLGDTQYF. In nucleotides, the CDR3 is TGCAGCGTTAGGGGGAGTCGGCTGGGTGATACGCAGTATTTT.

The chain combines TRBV7-3 with TRBJ2-1; 7 positions agree with TRBD2. This CDR3 has 15 residues. Trimming at V came to 4 bases and at J to 2 bases, leaving 5 bases not matched to a gene. Looked up from germline, CDR1 is SGHTA and CDR2 is FQGTGA. CDR3 loop: CASSSSGSTYNEQFF. CDR3 sequence (DNA): TGTGCCAGCAGCTCTAGCGGTAGCACCTACAATGAGCAGTTCTTC.

The chain combines TRBV19 with TRBJ1-5; 7 bases align to TRBD1. The trim removed 11 bases at V and 3 bases at J, leaving 10 bases unmatched. The CDR3 contains 14 residues. The V gene's germline CDR1 is LNHDA and CDR2 SQIVND (reference sequence). In nucleotides, the CDR3 is TGTGCCTGCTCCGGGACAGCGACCAATCAGCCCCAGCATTTT. It encodes CACSGTATNQPQHF.

This clone was picked up one time. The chain links TRBV5-1 to TRBJ1-1; weak D call: TRBD1 (6 bases). Between the trimmed V and J ends, which lost 4 bases and 3 bases, there was a span of 16 bases. Germline CDR1 reads SGHRS; CDR2 reads YFSETQ. This CDR3 contains 15 residues. The DNA for the CDR3 is TGCGCCAGCAGCGAGATCCCCACAGGGTACACTGAAGCTTTCTTT. Protein: CASSEIPTGYTEAFF.

The chain joins TRBV11-3 to TRBJ2-7; a weak D match, TRBD1 (6 bases). The CDR3 covers 12 residues. V was shortened by 6 bases and J by 6 bases, with 12 bases between the two germline ends. Germline CDR1 SGHNT, CDR2 YENEEA. CDR3 region: CASRGTGSEQYF. The CDR3 DNA is TGTGCCAGCAGGGGAACAGGGAGCGAGCAGTACTTC.

The J gene is TRBJ2-7, the V gene TRBV29-1; the match to TRBD1 covers 8 bases. V lost 4 bases and J lost 2; bases outside the gene matches: 7. The CDR3 length is 14 residues. Per germline, CDR1 SQVTM and CDR2 ANQGSEA. The CDR3 reads CSVVGHRGAYEQYF. As DNA, the CDR3 is TGCAGCGTTGTGGGGCACAGGGGGGCCTACGAGCAGTACTTC.

This rearrangement joins TRBV10-1 to TRBJ1-1, with D possibly TRBD1 on 5 matching bases. V was cut by 3 bases and J by 4 bases, with 9 bases left in between. Germline V gives CDR1 WNHNN, CDR2 SYGVQD (reference sequence). CDR3 length: 13 amino acids. CDR3 region: CASSDREGTEAFF. CDR3 coding DNA: TGCGCCAGCAGTGACAGGGAAGGCACTGAAGCTTTCTTT.

The rearrangement joins TRBV5-1 to TRBJ1-2, with 10 nucleotides matching TRBD1. The CDR3 is made up of 15 amino acids. CDR1 SGHRS and CDR2 YFSETQ come from the germline V gene. Trimming cost V 0 bases and J 6 bases; bases outside gene matches: 5. The CDR3 DNA reads as TGCGCCAGCAGCTTGGAAGGACAGGGGGGGCATGGCTACACCTTC. It codes for CASSLEGQGGHGYTF.

V is TRBV5-1 and J is TRBJ2-1; D remains unclear. CDR3 length equals 15 residues. CDR1 and CDR2 from the germline V gene are SGHRS and YFSETQ. With 4 bases removed from V and 2 bases from J, the gap between germline ends came to 13 bases. The CDR3 DNA sequence: TGCGCCAGCAGCCCGTGGGGTGCGACCTACAATGAGCAGTTCTTC. Residues: CASSPWGATYNEQFF. Full variable domain (missing parts from reference TRBV5-1 and TRBJ2-1): KAGVTQTPRYLIKTRGQQVTLSCSPISGHRSVSWYQQTPGQGLQFLFEYFSETQRNKGNFPGRFSGRQFSNSRSEMNVSTLELGDSALYLCASSPWGATYNEQFFGPGTRLTVL.

The genes are TRBV30 and TRBJ1-5; TRBD1 matches 7 bases. CDR1 is GTSNPN, CDR2 SVGIG, per germline (reference sequence). CDR3 length: 15 residues. Trimming cost V 2 bases and J 1 base; bases outside gene matches: 5. The CDR3 sequence is CAWSKGGGSNQPQHF. Here the CDR3 DNA reads TGTGCCTGGAGTAAAGGGGGCGGAAGCAATCAGCCCCAGCATTTT.

V and J are TRBV19 and TRBJ1-1, with 10 bases fitting TRBD1. CDR1 LNHDA and CDR2 SQIVND come from the germline V gene (reference sequence). This CDR3 spans 13 amino acids. V trimming: 4 bases; J trimming: 5 bases; junction bases outside the gene matches: 1. The CDR3 DNA sequence: TGTGCCAGTAGTAGGACAGGGGGGACTGAAGCTTTCTTT. Translating it yields CASSRTGGTEAFF.

The gene calls are TRBV5-1 and TRBJ2-6; the D gene is possibly TRBD2 (6 bases). Trimming left V 4 bases short and J 2 bases short, with 10 bases between. Germline V gene sequence: CDR1 SGHRS, CDR2 YFSETQ. The CDR3 totals 15 residues. Written as DNA, the CDR3 is TGCGCCAGCAGCCTGGGCGGGGCTGGGGCCAACGTCCTGACTTTC. It translates to CASSLGGAGANVLTF.

This clone was seen only a few times. The chain combines TRBV6-5 with TRBJ1-1; 8 bases are shared with TRBD1. Germline lookup yields CDR1 MNHEY and CDR2 SVGAGI. The V gene end was trimmed by 6 bases and the J gene end by 5 bases; junction bases not matched to a gene: 11. The CDR3 contains 15 residues. The CDR3 DNA reads TGTGCCAGCAGGGTGACAGGGGACGGGGGGACTGAAGCTTTCTTT. The encoded protein is CASRVTGDGGTEAFF.

The chain couples TRBV11-2 to TRBJ2-7; D unclear. This CDR3 has 11 amino acids. V was cut by 5 bases and J by 6 bases, with 8 bases left in between. Germline CDR1 is SGHAT and CDR2 is FQNNGV. The CDR3 nucleotides are TGTGCCAGCAGCCCACCGGGCGAGCAGTACTTC. This sequence encodes CASSPPGEQYF.

The chain joins TRBV7-8 to TRBJ1-2, with TRBD1 identical over 11 bases. This CDR3 has 13 residues. Trimming removed 5 bases from V and 7 bases from J; junction bases left unmatched: 3. The V gene's germline CDR1 is SGHVS and CDR2 FQNEAQ. CDR3 sequence reads: CASSPGQGAGYTF. CDR3 DNA sequence: TGTGCCAGCAGCCCCGGACAGGGGGCTGGCTACACCTTC.

V usage is TRBV10-3 and J usage is TRBJ2-1; 9 nucleotides match TRBD1. Per the germline V gene, CDR1 is ENHRY and CDR2 is SYGVKD. V lost 7 bases, J lost 8 bases, and 12 bases stayed unmatched. This CDR3 spans 15 amino acids. This CDR3 is CAITTPTGGQDEQFF. The CDR3 DNA sequence: TGTGCCATCACCACTCCGACAGGGGGGCAGGATGAGCAGTTCTTC.

The J gene is TRBJ2-2, the V gene TRBV27; possibly TRBD1 for D (5 bases). Germline V CDR1 and CDR2: MNHEY, SMNVEV (reference sequence). The CDR3 contains 17 residues. The V gene lost 3 bases and the J gene lost 0 bases, with 14 bases spanning the gap. The DNA of the CDR3 is TGTGCCAGCAGTTTTACCCTCGGACAAGCGAACACCGGGGAGCTGTTTTTT. Translated: CASSFTLGQANTGELFF.